The table lists the clone carrying this T cell receptor (beta chain) with many counts. Antigen: not known. This sample stems from a study of T cells in Graves' hyperthyroidism and ophthalmopathy. Study overall: It was at initial diagnosis, before any treatment, that peripheral blood was collected. Regarding the study as a whole: Expanded thyroid clonotypes (above 0.001) were mostly also found in blood.

This CDR3 is 16 amino acids long. The V gene lost 4 bases and the J gene lost 2 bases, with 15 bases spanning the gap. The investigators amplified TCR beta CDR3 regions from RNA transcripts. The TCR CDR3 was amplified in a first-round RT-PCR using the HTBI primer set. MiXCR, run by TCRdb on the multiplex PCR reads, gives a single entry per CDR3 protein. The sample gives about 640,000 distinct CDR3 sequences, less than 25% of which show up once; under 35% is in the top ten. The chain uses TRBV12-3 or TRBV12-4 and TRBJ1-5; possible D gene TRBD1, 6 bases. The sequenced sample consisted of blood. The source of this sequence is a young man with Graves' ophthalmopathy. In DNA form, the CDR3 reads TGTGCCAGCAGTTCACAGGGTTCGACGGGCAATCAGCCCCAGCATTTT. It yields the protein CASSSQGSTGNQPQHF.